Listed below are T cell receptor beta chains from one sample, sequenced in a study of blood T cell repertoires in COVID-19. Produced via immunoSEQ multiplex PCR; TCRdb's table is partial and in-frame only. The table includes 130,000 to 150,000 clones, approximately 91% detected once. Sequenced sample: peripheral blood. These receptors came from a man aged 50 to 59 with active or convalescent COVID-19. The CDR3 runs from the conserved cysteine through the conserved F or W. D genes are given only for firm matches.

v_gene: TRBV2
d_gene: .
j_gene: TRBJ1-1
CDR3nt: TGTGCCAGCCCGACCCGGGGTTCTGAAGCTTTCTTT
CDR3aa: CASPTRGSEAFF

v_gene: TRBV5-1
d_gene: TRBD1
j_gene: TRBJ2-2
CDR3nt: TGCGCCAGCAGCGTGAATACTCCGGGACAGCATACCGGGGAGCTGTTTTTT
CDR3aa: CASSVNTPGQHTGELFF

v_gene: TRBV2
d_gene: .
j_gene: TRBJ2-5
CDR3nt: TGTGCCAGCAGTGTTTTTACACCCCAAGAGACCCAGTACTTC
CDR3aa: CASSVFTPQETQYF

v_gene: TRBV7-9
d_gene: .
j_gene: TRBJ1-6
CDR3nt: TGTGCCAGCAGCTTAGGACCCCGGAGGACCCTCCACTTT
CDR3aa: CASSLGPRRTLHF

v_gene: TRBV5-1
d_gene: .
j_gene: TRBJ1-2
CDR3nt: TGCGCCAGCAGCCCCTCGTCAGGGGCGGACTATGGCTACACCTTC
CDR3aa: CASSPSSGADYGYTF

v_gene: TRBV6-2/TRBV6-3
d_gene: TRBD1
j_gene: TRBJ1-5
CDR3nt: TGTGCCAGCAGTTACGCAGGGGGAGGCAATCAGCCCCAGCATTTT
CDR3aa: CASSYAGGGNQPQHF

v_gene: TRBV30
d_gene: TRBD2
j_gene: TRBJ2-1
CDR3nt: TGTGCCTGGAGGGGTAAGGGACTAGCGAGGAATGAGCAGTTCTTC
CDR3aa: CAWRGKGLARNEQFF

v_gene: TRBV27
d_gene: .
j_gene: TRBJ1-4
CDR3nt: TGTGCCAGCAGTTTATTGTGGGGGGAGGATGAAAAACTGTTTTTT
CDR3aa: CASSLLWGEDEKLFF

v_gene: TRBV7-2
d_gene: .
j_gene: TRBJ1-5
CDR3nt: TGTGCCAGCAGCTTATTTCGGGATCAGCCCCAGCATTTT
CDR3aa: CASSLFRDQPQHF

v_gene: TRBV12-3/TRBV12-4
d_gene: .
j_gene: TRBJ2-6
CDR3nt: TGTGCCAGCAGTTTAGGGGGGCCCAACGTCCTGACTTTC
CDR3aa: CASSLGGPNVLTF

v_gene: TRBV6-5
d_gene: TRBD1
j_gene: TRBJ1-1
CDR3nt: TGTGCCAGCAGTTACACCGGACAGGGCACTGAAGCTTTCTTT
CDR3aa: CASSYTGQGTEAFF

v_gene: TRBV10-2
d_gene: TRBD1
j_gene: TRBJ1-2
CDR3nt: TGCGCCAGCGGGGACAGGGGGTTTAACTATGGCTACACCTTC
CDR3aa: CASGDRGFNYGYTF

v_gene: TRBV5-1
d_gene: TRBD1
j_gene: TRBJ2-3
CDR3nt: TGCGCCAGCAGCTTGGTGACAGGGGCCGGTCGTCAGGATACGCAGTATTTT
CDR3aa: CASSLVTGAGRQDTQYF

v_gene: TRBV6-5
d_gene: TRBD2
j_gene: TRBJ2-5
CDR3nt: TGTGCCAGCAGTTACTCGGGGCTAGCGGGAGGAGAGACCCAGTACTTC
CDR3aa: CASSYSGLAGGETQYF